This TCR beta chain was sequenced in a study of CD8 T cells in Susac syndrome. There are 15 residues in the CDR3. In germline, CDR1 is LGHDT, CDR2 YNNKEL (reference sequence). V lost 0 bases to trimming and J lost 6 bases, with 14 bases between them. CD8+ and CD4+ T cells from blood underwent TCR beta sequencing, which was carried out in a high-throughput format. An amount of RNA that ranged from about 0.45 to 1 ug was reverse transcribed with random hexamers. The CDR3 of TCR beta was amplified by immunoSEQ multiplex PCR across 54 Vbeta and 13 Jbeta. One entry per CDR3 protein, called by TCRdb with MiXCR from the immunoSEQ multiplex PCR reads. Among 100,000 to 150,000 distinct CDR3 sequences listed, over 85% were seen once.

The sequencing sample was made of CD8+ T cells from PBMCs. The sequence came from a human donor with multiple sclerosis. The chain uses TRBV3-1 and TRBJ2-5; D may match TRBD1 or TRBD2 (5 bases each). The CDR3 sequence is CASSQERGIVKTQYF. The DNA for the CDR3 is TGTGCCAGCAGCCAAGAACGGGGCATCGTAAAGACCCAGTACTTC.